Below, one T cell receptor (beta chain) is given with its context. No antigen is known for it. The data were taken from a study of beta chain features in type 1 diabetes. Overall study results and limits: In the patient group, naive, central memory and Treg TCRB repertoires seemed more alike than in the healthy donor group.

cDNA synthesis used the whole RNA isolate, giving expressed TCRB sequences. The table came from immunoSEQ multiplex PCR; TCRdb's copy has only in-frame clones and leaves some out. The data hold almost 350,000 clones, with roughly 8% observed a single time. The CDR3 sequence is 10 residues long. Trimming left V 7 bases short and J 8 bases short, with 9 bases between. Germline V gene lookup returns CDR1 GTSNPN and CDR2 SVGIG (reference sequence). The specimen sequenced was central memory CD4+ T cells from blood. J is TRBJ2-1 and V is TRBV30; D call uncertain. The receptor was isolated from a woman under 30 in good health. The CDR3 reads CASKRYEQFF. CDR3 nucleotides: TGTGCCTCGAAGAGGTATGAGCAGTTCTTC.